The following is a T cell receptor beta chain sequence with its context. What it binds is not known. CDR1 MNHEY and CDR2 SVGAGI come from the germline V gene. The CDR3 has 15 amino acids. The V and J ends lost 7 bases and 6 bases respectively, with 18 bases between them. Using immunoSEQ multiplex PCR, the repertoire was profiled, and TCRdb retains in-frame clones only, with some absent. Of about 170,000 clones listed, over 85% are singletons. This sample stems from a study of T cell responses to AZD1222 COVID-19 vaccine. Study details: Timing groups of about 4 and about 12 weeks for second doses were pooled.

Study-wide results and caveats: Seropositive at baseline were only six AZD1222 recipients. After the peak T cell response, and only then, were repertoires sampled.

The receptor was derived from an adult in good health. The chain links TRBV6-5 to TRBJ1-4; TRBD1 might be the D (6 bases). Sequencing used peripheral blood, obtained on day 0 of AZD1222 vaccination. This CDR3 reads CASNPRDIPYEKLFF. The CDR3 bases are TGTGCCAGCAATCCTCGGGACATACCCTATGAAAAACTGTTTTTT.